These 15 T cell receptor beta chains were all obtained from the same sample, sequenced in a study of cytomegalovirus exposure and HLA in healthy donors (dated by TCRdb to 2016 to 2017). Library creation used the immunoSEQ multiplex PCR assay. A mixture of 60 forward primers for TCR Vbeta segments and 13 reverse primers for TCR Jbeta segments was used in the multiplex PCR. The table comes from immuneACCESS by way of TCRdb, which keeps in-frame sequences with V and J called. Part of the clones is missing from these tables; in studies checked, under half for an unresolved V gene and the rest for unknown reasons. The sample table holds about 200,000 clones, of which about four fifths were seen once. The ten largest clones take up 2.9% of the sample. The sample consisted of PBMCs. The receptors were sampled from a man aged 25-45 years in good health and CMV-seronegative.

V is TRBV5-6 and J is TRBJ2-2, with 8 bases fitting TRBD1. The junction had 2 bases not matched to a gene; V was cut back by 0 bases and J by 4 bases. This CDR3 is 15 amino acids long. Per germline, CDR1 SGHDT and CDR2 YYEEEE. CDR3 nucleotides: TGTGCCAGCAGCTTGGTCAGGGGGCCCACCGGGGAGCTGTTTTTT. Translating gives CASSLVRGPTGELFF.

This rearrangement joins TRBV4-1 to TRBJ1-2; D is unclear. The length of the CDR3 is 14 residues. Germline loops: CDR1 MGHRA, CDR2 YSYEKL. The V end was cut by 7 bases, the J end by 3 bases, with 15 bases between. The CDR3 here is CASTVVEGDYGYTF. As DNA, the CDR3 is TGCGCCAGCACCGTAGTCGAGGGAGACTATGGCTACACCTTC.

The rearrangement uses TRBV5-1 and TRBJ2-7; 10 nucleotides line up with TRBD2. Germline V gives CDR1 SGHRS, CDR2 YFSETQ. There are 17 residues in the CDR3. Trimming took 4 bases from V and 2 from J; bases not matched to a gene: 12. CDR3 protein: CASSPGTSDLAPYEQYF. As DNA, the CDR3 is TGCGCCAGCAGCCCCGGGACTAGCGACCTAGCTCCCTACGAGCAGTACTTC.

This clone has only one observation. The chain employs TRBV6-1 and TRBJ2-2; 9 nucleotides align to TRBD2. Germline CDR1 MNHNS, CDR2 SASEGT. V shed 4 bases and J 5 bases; nucleotides not matched to a gene: 5. The CDR3 consists of 15 residues. DNA of the CDR3: TGTGCCAGCAGTGCCCTAGCGGGGCGGACCGGGGAGCTGTTTTTT. It translates to CASSALAGRTGELFF.

J is TRBJ2-1 and V is TRBV4-1; D not certain. This CDR3 region has 16 residues. The V gene lost 3 bases and the J gene lost 5 bases, with 17 bases spanning the gap. Germline assignment: CDR1 MGHRA and CDR2 YSYEKL. Here the CDR3 DNA reads TGCGCCAGCAGCCAGCAAGCCCACAGCCAGCACAATGAGCAGTTCTTC. Amino acid sequence: CASSQQAHSQHNEQFF.

V usage is TRBV7-8 and J usage is TRBJ2-7, with D unclear. CDR3 length: 12 amino acids. Between the trimmed V and J ends, which lost 2 bases and 3 bases, there was a span of 5 bases. Germline assignment: CDR1 SGHVS and CDR2 FQNEAQ. CDR3 amino acids: CASSLTGYEQYF. In DNA, the CDR3 is TGTGCCAGCAGCTTAACTGGCTACGAGCAGTACTTC.

The chain combines TRBV10-3 with TRBJ2-3; D gene unclear. The CDR3 is 15 amino acids. The V end was cut by 6 bases, the J end by 3 bases, with 16 bases between. In germline, CDR1 is ENHRY, CDR2 SYGVKD. The CDR3 loop reads CAIRGNSAPTDTQYF. The CDR3 nucleotides are TGTGCCATCAGGGGCAATTCCGCACCGACAGATACGCAGTATTTT.

This chain joins TRBV28 and TRBJ2-1, with TRBD2 matching over 10 bases. Germline V gives CDR1 MDHEN, CDR2 SYDVKM. The CDR3 has 15 amino acids. V shed 6 bases, J shed 5 bases, and the junction held 7 bases outside the gene matches. The CDR3 DNA follows: TGTGCCAGCAGGGAGCGGGGGGGCCTGGACAATGAGCAGTTCTTC. Encoded protein: CASRERGGLDNEQFF.

The chain joins TRBV7-2 to TRBJ2-7, with 10 bases fitting TRBD1. The CDR3 consists of 14 residues. Germline CDR1 is SGHTA and CDR2 is FQGNSA. V was clipped by 4 bases and J by 3 bases; unmatched bases: 3. CDR3 DNA: TGTGCCAGCAGCTCCCGGGACAGGGGCTACGAGCAGTACTTC. Translation: CASSSRDRGYEQYF.

The table lists this clone with a few counts. The same CDR3 also results from other DNA sequences found in this sample. This rearrangement joins TRBV7-9 to TRBJ1-1; a weak D match, TRBD1 (6 bases). The CDR3 sequence is 13 residues long. V was cut by 4 bases and J by 3 bases, with 9 bases left in between. CDR1 SEHNR and CDR2 FQNEAQ come from the germline V gene (reference sequence). The CDR3 region has the DNA TGTGCCAGCAGCTCACAGGGATACACTGAAGCTTTCTTT. Protein: CASSSQGYTEAFF.

The V call is TRBV12-2, the J call TRBJ2-2; the table's D call of TRBD2 was not tested on the DNA. TRBV12-2 constitutes a pseudogene. This CDR3 region has 15 residues. The CDR3 here is CASRLRLHLTGELFF. The DNA of the CDR3 is TGTGCAAGTCGCTTAAGACTGCACCTTACCGGGGAGCTGTTTTTT.

This chain uses TRBV28 with TRBJ1-2; no definite D call. Trimming cost V 3 bases and J 2 bases, with 7 bases left between them. Germline V gene data show CDR1 as MDHEN and CDR2 as SYDVKM. The CDR3 is 13 residues long. DNA of the CDR3: TGTGCCAGCAGTTTCAGAAAGAACTATGGCTACACCTTC. This translates into CASSFRKNYGYTF.

This chain uses TRBV5-1 with TRBJ2-3; 8 bases map to TRBD2. After removal of 0 bases from V and 9 bases from J, the junction contained 9 bases not matched to a gene. This CDR3 contains 15 residues. Germline-derived CDR1 and CDR2 are SGHRS and YFSETQ. The CDR3: CASSLDGLARETQYF. CDR3 DNA sequence: TGCGCCAGCAGCTTGGACGGACTAGCAAGAGAAACGCAGTATTTT.

Details on this clone: This sample includes further DNA sequences coding for the same CDR3. V and J are TRBV5-1 and TRBJ2-3, with D perhaps TRBD2 (5 bases). The germline CDR1 and CDR2 sequences are SGHRS and YFSETQ. The CDR3 spans 13 residues. The V gene lost 4 bases and the J gene lost 2 bases, with 8 bases spanning the gap. The CDR3 DNA reads TGCGCCAGCAGCAGCGGACTCACAGATACGCAGTATTTT. It yields the protein CASSSGLTDTQYF.

The chain carries TRBV4-2 and TRBJ1-1; D call uncertain. CDR1 LGHNA and CDR2 YNFKEQ come from the germline V gene. This CDR3 is 15 amino acids long. Trimming shortened V by 0 bases and J by 4 bases, and 12 bases separated the two germline ends. CDR3 sequence reads: CASSQDLSHPTEAFF. CDR3 nucleotide sequence: TGTGCCAGCAGCCAAGATCTTAGTCATCCCACTGAAGCTTTCTTT.